The 14 T cell receptor beta chains in this list originate from one sample, sequenced in a study of T cell responses to AZD1222 COVID-19 vaccine. Sequencing was performed with immunoSEQ multiplex PCR; in TCRdb, only in-frame clones are kept and a portion is missing. The table includes roughly 78,000 clones, nearly 85% detected once. The specimen was peripheral blood, collected on day 0 of AZD1222 vaccination. The receptors were gathered from an adult in good health.

The chain uses TRBV29-1 and TRBJ2-2, with 9 bases that match TRBD1. The CDR3 extends over 18 amino acids. Germline trimming cut 4 bases from V and 4 bases from J; bases unmatched to any gene: 16. Germline lookup yields CDR1 SQVTM and CDR2 ANQGSEA. CDR3 sequence reads: CSVAMGGSGTGSTGELFF. The CDR3 nucleotides are TGCAGCGTTGCCATGGGGGGTTCCGGGACAGGGAGCACCGGGGAGCTGTTTTTT.

The CDR3 loop is CASRRQGQGVYEQYF. In DNA, the CDR3 is TGTGCCAGCAGAAGACAGGGCCAGGGGGTCTACGAGCAGTACTTC. The chain joins TRBV5-5 to TRBJ2-7; 7 nucleotides agree with TRBD1. CDR1 SGHKS and CDR2 YYEKEE come from the germline V gene (reference sequence). The CDR3 extends over 15 amino acids. V shed 5 bases, J shed 3 bases, and the junction held 11 bases outside the gene matches.

This chain connects TRBV6-2 or TRBV6-3 to TRBJ2-3, with 7 positions matching TRBD2. Germline-derived CDR1 and CDR2 are MNHEY and SVGEGT. J gave up 1 base and V 4 bases, and 5 bases lay outside the gene matches. The CDR3 covers 15 residues. CDR3 region: CASSFLAAGTDTQYF. CDR3 nucleotide sequence: TGTGCCAGCAGTTTTCTAGCGGCTGGCACAGATACGCAGTATTTT.

V gene TRBV6-2 or TRBV6-3 combines with J gene TRBJ1-5, with unresolved D. Germline-derived CDR1 and CDR2 are MNHEY and SVGEGT. Between the trimmed V and J ends, which lost 6 bases and 7 bases, there was a span of 25 bases. This CDR3 is 17 amino acids long. For the CDR3, the DNA is TGTGCCAGCAGACCTGACGGCCGTCCCGGGGAAAGGCAGCCCCAGCATTTT. It is translated as CASRPDGRPGERQPQHF.

This clone was counted a few times. V and J are TRBV7-8 and TRBJ1-4; D ambiguous. This CDR3 region has 14 residues. V lost 5 bases and J lost 8, with 15 bases in between. The V gene's germline CDR1 is SGHVS and CDR2 FQNEAQ. CDR3 loop: CASSPKAGDEKLFF. The CDR3 bases are TGTGCCAGCAGCCCCAAAGCGGGAGACGAAAAACTGTTTTTT.

Details on this clone: The junction and the germline gene differ at one end; a read error may be behind it. CDR3 bases: TGTGCCAGCAGCCTAGGGGGGCGAGGACAGCCCCAGCATTTT. This codes for CASSLGGRGQPQHF. This rearrangement joins TRBV13 to TRBJ1-5, with D possibly being TRBD1 (6 bases). The germline V gene encodes CDR1 PRHDT and CDR2 FYEKMQ (reference sequence). This CDR3 has 14 amino acids.

The V gene is TRBV19, the J gene TRBJ2-1; the match to TRBD2 covers 8 bases. The length of the CDR3 is 15 residues. Looked up from germline, CDR1 is LNHDA and CDR2 is SQIVND (reference sequence). Trimming cost V 2 bases and J 4 bases; bases outside gene matches: 4. The DNA of the CDR3 is TGTGCCAGTAGTATACGGTTAGCGGGGTACAATGAGCAGTTCTTC. This codes for CASSIRLAGYNEQFF.

The chain has TRBV4-1 and TRBJ2-6; perhaps TRBD2 as D (6 bases). CDR1 is MGHRA, CDR2 YSYEKL, per germline. Trimming removed 3 bases at V and 1 base at J, with 10 bases between. This CDR3 spans 16 amino acids. CDR3 DNA: TGCGCCAGCAGCCAGCCCGGGAGTTCTGGGGCCAACGTCCTGACTTTC. It codes for CASSQPGSSGANVLTF.

V gene TRBV30 combines with J gene TRBJ1-5; D perhaps matches TRBD1 (5 bases). Trimming removed 4 bases from V and 0 bases from J, with 13 bases in between. The CDR3 has 15 residues. Per germline, CDR1 GTSNPN and CDR2 SVGIG (reference sequence). CDR3 DNA sequence: TGTGCCTGGAACGTAATCGGGGGTAGCAATCAGCCCCAGCATTTT. Amino acids: CAWNVIGGSNQPQHF. The full variable domain, with the rest looked up from reference TRBV30 and TRBJ1-5, is SQTIHQWPATLVQPVGSPLSLECTVEGTSNPNLYWYRQAAGRGLQLLFYSVGIGQISSEVPQNLSASRPQDRQFILSSKKLLLSDSGFYLCAWNVIGGSNQPQHFGDGTRLSIL.

The chain links TRBV11-3 to TRBJ1-1; 7 bases line up with TRBD1. V gave up 3 bases and J gave up 9 bases; unmatched junction bases: 7. CDR3 length: 13 residues. Germline V gene sequence: CDR1 SGHNT, CDR2 YENEEA. In DNA form, the CDR3 reads TGTGCCAGCAGCTTGGGATCACAGGGGCAAGCTTTCTTT. Translating gives CASSLGSQGQAFF.

The rearrangement links TRBV4-3 to TRBJ2-1, with D possibly matching TRBD1 (6 bases). Looked up from germline, CDR1 is LGHNA and CDR2 is YSLEER. This CDR3 region has 15 residues. V shed 1 base and J shed 3 bases, with 10 bases lying between them. The CDR3 sequence: CASSQGTEFYNEQFF. CDR3 DNA sequence: TGCGCCAGCAGCCAAGGGACAGAGTTCTACAATGAGCAGTTCTTC.

The gene calls are TRBV7-2 and TRBJ2-3; 15 bases line up with TRBD2. CDR3 size: 16 residues. Germline V gene data show CDR1 as SGHTA and CDR2 as FQGNSA. V shed 5 bases and J 3 bases; nucleotides not matched to a gene: 3. Here the CDR3 reads CASSPGLAGGTDTQYF. CDR3 sequence (DNA): TGTGCCAGCAGCCCGGGACTAGCGGGGGGAACAGATACGCAGTATTTT.

This clone came up once. This chain uses TRBV6-4 with TRBJ1-1; possibly TRBD1 for D (6 bases). Germline CDR1 MRHNA, CDR2 SNTAGT. With 0 bases removed from V and 2 bases from J, the gap between germline ends came to 7 bases. The CDR3 has 14 residues. The CDR3 protein is CASSDSDRNTEAFF. As DNA, the CDR3 is TGTGCCAGCAGTGACTCGGACAGAAACACTGAAGCTTTCTTT.

The sample holds a few counts of this clone. This rearrangement joins TRBV3-1 (or the pseudogene TRBV3-2) to TRBJ2-1; 15 positions agree with TRBD2. There are 16 residues in the CDR3. Trimming at V came to 4 bases and at J to 9 bases, leaving 7 bases not matched to a gene. In germline, CDR1 is LGHDT, CDR2 YNNKEL (reference sequence). The CDR3 DNA sequence: TGTGCCAGCAGCCCCACGGGACTAGCGGGAGGAATTGAGCAGTTCTTC. This sequence encodes CASSPTGLAGGIEQFF.